These 32 T cell receptor beta chains came from one sample sequenced in a study of cytomegalovirus exposure and HLA in healthy donors. The PCR ran on 60 Vbeta and 13 Jbeta primers. Method: immunoSEQ multiplex PCR; TCRdb's copy keeps in-frame clones and lacks some. The top ten clones hold roughly 7% of a sample with about 150,000 clones, around 10% of them seen once. The source material was PBMCs. Receptor source: a middle-aged woman in good health and CMV-seropositive.

The table lists this clone with a few counts. The chain carries TRBV5-1 and TRBJ2-2, with TRBD1 matching over 9 bases. The CDR3 has 16 residues. Germline V gives CDR1 SGHRS, CDR2 YFSETQ. J gave up 6 bases and V 4 bases, and 10 bases lay outside the gene matches. The CDR3, as DNA: TGCGCCAGCAGCGACGGTGGGACAGGGATCCCCGGGGAGCTGTTTTTT. It translates to CASSDGGTGIPGELFF.

V and J are TRBV7-2 and TRBJ1-2, with 9 bases that match TRBD1. The CDR3 length is 13 residues. CDR1 is SGHTA and CDR2 is FQGNSA in the germline V gene. Trimming at V came to 5 bases and at J to 8 bases, leaving 6 bases not matched to a gene. The DNA for the CDR3 is TGTGCCAGCAGCCTCGGACAGGGGAACGGCTACACCTTC. Its protein is CASSLGQGNGYTF.

The sample holds a few counts of this clone. The genes are TRBV15 and TRBJ1-5; D not certain. The V gene lost 1 base and the J gene lost 0 bases, with 7 bases spanning the gap. The germline gives CDR1 LNHNV, CDR2 YYDKDF (reference sequence). The CDR3 totals 15 residues. The CDR3 spells CATSRGRISNQPQHF. CDR3 DNA sequence: TGTGCCACCAGCAGAGGGAGGATTAGCAATCAGCCCCAGCATTTT.

This clone was recorded a few times. Other DNA sequences in the sample encode the same CDR3. The rearrangement joins TRBV5-4 to TRBJ1-1, with D possibly TRBD1 on 5 matching bases. Trimming pared 1 base from V and 4 bases from J, leaving 8 bases between. CDR1 and CDR2 from the germline V gene are SGHNT and YYREEE (reference sequence). The CDR3 contains 13 residues. The CDR3 loop reads CASSLSRGTEAFF. CDR3 DNA: TGTGCCAGCAGCTTGTCAAGGGGCACTGAAGCTTTCTTT.

This clone has more than one count but fewer than ten. The chain carries TRBV4-3 and TRBJ1-2; 10 bases are a match to TRBD1. The CDR3 sequence is 15 residues long. Trimming cost V 0 bases and J 8 bases; bases outside gene matches: 6. Germline lookup yields CDR1 LGHNA and CDR2 YSLEER. The CDR3 nucleotides are TGCGCCAGCAGCCAAGATGGGACAGGGGTTCGCGGCTACACCTTC. Translation: CASSQDGTGVRGYTF.

The V call is TRBV5-1, the J call TRBJ2-5; D gene unclear. The CDR3 has 13 residues. Germline CDR1 reads SGHRS; CDR2 reads YFSETQ. V gave up 4 bases and J gave up 5 bases, with 12 bases separating them. CDR3 DNA sequence: TGCGCCAGCAGCGTCCTTCCTTCGGAGACCCAGTACTTC. Protein: CASSVLPSETQYF.

This clone was counted only a few times. The V and J genes are TRBV6-1 and TRBJ1-1; 9 nucleotides align to TRBD1. The germline V gene has CDR1 MNHNS and CDR2 SASEGT. The V gene end was trimmed by 4 bases and the J gene end by 5 bases; junction bases not matched to a gene: 5. This CDR3 is 14 amino acids long. The CDR3 sequence: CASSGRQGVTEAFF. The CDR3 nucleotides read TGTGCCAGCAGTGGCAGACAGGGGGTTACTGAAGCTTTCTTT.

This chain links TRBV5-1 with TRBJ2-3; 8 positions agree with TRBD2. Germline assignment: CDR1 SGHRS and CDR2 YFSETQ. Germline trimming cut 4 bases from V and 4 bases from J; bases unmatched to any gene: 2. The CDR3 has 13 residues. The DNA for the CDR3 is TGCGCCAGCAGCCCCGGGGGGGCAGATACGCAGTATTTT. Protein sequence: CASSPGGADTQYF. The entire variable domain, with the rest obtained from reference TRBV5-1 and TRBJ2-3, is as follows: KAGVTQTPRYLIKTRGQQVTLSCSPISGHRSVSWYQQTPGQGLQFLFEYFSETQRNKGNFPGRFSGRQFSNSRSEMNVSTLELGDSALYLCASSPGGADTQYFGPGTRLTVL.

V is TRBV2 and J is TRBJ2-5; D is ambiguous. The V gene lost 6 bases and the J gene lost 1 base, with 12 bases spanning the gap. In germline, CDR1 is SNHLY, CDR2 FYNNEI. The CDR3 is made up of 14 amino acids. The CDR3 here is CASSSTLSQETQYF. In DNA form, the CDR3 reads TGTGCCAGCAGCTCGACATTATCCCAAGAGACCCAGTACTTC.

V and J are TRBV6-1 and TRBJ2-7, with D unresolved. V was shortened by 1 base and J by 2 bases, with 12 bases between the two germline ends. Germline V CDR1 and CDR2: MNHNS, SASEGT. The CDR3 runs to 15 residues. The CDR3 nucleotides read TGTGCCAGCAGTGAAGGACTGATCGCCCCCTACGAGCAGTACTTC. This codes for CASSEGLIAPYEQYF.

The rearrangement uses TRBV6-6 and TRBJ2-5; 10 bases are shared with TRBD1. The germline V gene encodes CDR1 MNHNY and CDR2 SVGAGI (reference sequence). The CDR3 covers 15 residues. Trimming at V came to 2 bases and at J to 2 bases, leaving 2 bases not matched to a gene. The CDR3 loop reads CASSYPGQGQETQYF. The CDR3 DNA reads TGTGCCAGCAGTTACCCGGGACAGGGGCAAGAGACCCAGTACTTC.

The chain links TRBV7-2 to TRBJ2-1; 10 positions match TRBD2. The germline CDR1 and CDR2 sequences are SGHTA and FQGNSA. This CDR3 is built from 17 residues. The ends lost 3 bases at V and 6 bases at J; junction bases unmatched: 11. The CDR3 loop reads CASSFPISGGAGNEQFF. CDR3 nucleotide sequence: TGTGCCAGCAGCTTCCCGATAAGCGGGGGGGCTGGCAATGAGCAGTTCTTC.

The chain carries TRBV19 and TRBJ1-1; 9 nucleotides align to TRBD1. This CDR3 contains 13 residues. Germline V CDR1 and CDR2: LNHDA, SQIVND (reference sequence). The V and J ends lost 7 bases and 5 bases, in that order; junction bases with no gene match: 5. DNA of the CDR3: TGTGCCAGTAAACAGGGGGCGCGGACTGAAGCTTTCTTT. This encodes CASKQGARTEAFF.

This sequence joins TRBV6-1 and TRBJ1-1; TRBD1 matches at 8 bases. Germline V gene sequence: CDR1 MNHNS, CDR2 SASEGT. This CDR3 has 14 amino acids. Trimming cost V 7 bases and J 4 bases; bases outside gene matches: 8. Here the CDR3 DNA reads TGTGCCAGCACCCCCGGACAGGGACGCACTGAAGCTTTCTTT. It encodes CASTPGQGRTEAFF.

This clone was seen only a few times. The J gene is TRBJ2-1, the V gene TRBV5-1; 8 bases are a match to TRBD2. V gave up 0 bases and J gave up 10 bases; unmatched junction bases: 12. Germline V lookup: CDR1 SGHRS, CDR2 YFSETQ. The CDR3 has 16 residues. CDR3 protein: CASSLGGASGGREQFF. The CDR3 DNA follows: TGCGCCAGCAGCTTGGGAGGAGCCAGCGGGGGACGCGAGCAGTTCTTC.

This chain joins TRBV7-8 and TRBJ2-3; D perhaps matches TRBD2 (7 bases). Trimming removed 1 base at V and 2 bases at J, with 22 bases between. The CDR3 length is 19 residues. CDR1 and CDR2 from the germline V gene are SGHVS and FQNEAQ. The CDR3 region has the DNA TGTGCCAGCAGCTTAGGGGGCCGAGGGGGAGGGCAGTTCACAGATACGCAGTATTTT. Its translation: CASSLGGRGGGQFTDTQYF. Together with reference TRBV7-8 and TRBJ2-3, the CDR3 gives the full variable domain: GAGVSQSPRYKVAKRGQDVALRCDPISGHVSLFWYQQALGQGPEFLTYFQNEAQLDKSGLPSDRFFAERPEGSVSTLKIQRTQQEDSAVYLCASSLGGRGGGQFTDTQYFGPGTRLTVL.

This clone has just a few counts. Other DNA sequences in the same sample also yield this CDR3. The gene calls are TRBV25-1 and TRBJ2-3; 11 bases match TRBD2. Losses at the gene ends were 3 bases for V and 4 bases for J; bases not matched to a gene: 9. Germline CDR1 is MGHDK and CDR2 is SYGVNS. The CDR3 contains 17 residues. The chain's CDR3 is CASSDQTSGVAADTQYF. DNA for the CDR3: TGTGCCAGCAGTGACCAGACTAGCGGGGTGGCGGCAGATACGCAGTATTTT. The full variable domain, its missing parts supplied by reference TRBV25-1 and TRBJ2-3, is EADIYQTPRYLVIGTGKKITLECSQTMGHDKMYWYQQDPGMELHLIHYSYGVNSTEKGDLSSESTVSRIRTEHFPLTLESARPSHTSQYLCASSDQTSGVAADTQYFGPGTRLTVL.

This clone has a handful of counts. The rearrangement links TRBV5-1 to TRBJ2-7; TRBD1 matches 7 bases. Germline values: CDR1 SGHRS, CDR2 YFSETQ. V shed 1 base, J shed 2 bases, and the junction held 9 bases outside the gene matches. This CDR3 has 16 residues. The CDR3 region is CASSLTGLGQPYEQYF. CDR3 nucleotide sequence: TGCGCCAGCAGCTTGACGGGTTTGGGACAGCCCTACGAGCAGTACTTC.

This clone was counted between two and nine times. The chain couples TRBV7-9 to TRBJ2-7; 7 bases are a match to TRBD1. Trimming removed 5 bases from V and 3 bases from J; junction bases left unmatched: 4. The CDR3 is made up of 13 amino acids. Germline-derived CDR1 and CDR2 are SEHNR and FQNEAQ (reference sequence). CDR3 nucleotides: TGTGCCAGCAGCCCGGGACAGTTCTACGAGCAGTACTTC. Protein sequence: CASSPGQFYEQYF.

In its sample, this clone was seen a few times. This chain links TRBV18 with TRBJ1-4; D uncertain. The germline CDR1 and CDR2 sequences are KGHSH and LQKENI. The V end was cut by 6 bases, the J end by 8 bases, with 7 bases between. This CDR3 region has 11 residues. The CDR3 region has the DNA TGTGCCAGCTCCGAGGAGGAAAAACTGTTTTTT. Protein sequence: CASSEEEKLFF. The full variable domain, completed using reference TRBV18 and TRBJ1-4, is NAGVMQNPRHLVRRRGQEARLRCSPMKGHSHVYWYRQLPEEGLKFMVYLQKENIIDESGMPKERFSAEFPKEGPSILRIQQVVRGDSAAYFCASSEEEKLFFGSGTQLSVL.

This clone turned up a few times. The rearrangement joins TRBV7-9 to TRBJ2-5, with 14 bases aligning to TRBD2. Germline values: CDR1 SEHNR, CDR2 FQNEAQ (reference sequence). With 3 bases clipped from V and 5 bases from J, the junction kept 5 bases outside the gene matches. CDR3 length equals 16 residues. The chain's CDR3 is CASSFGLAGGGETQYF. Here the CDR3 DNA reads TGTGCCAGCAGCTTTGGACTAGCGGGGGGCGGGGAGACCCAGTACTTC.

The chain carries TRBV9 and TRBJ1-2; TRBD1 matches at 8 bases. This CDR3 has 14 residues. Trimming removed 3 bases from V and 8 bases from J; junction bases left unmatched: 9. CDR1 is SGDLS and CDR2 is YYNGEE in the germline V gene. CDR3: CASSANGQGWGYTF. CDR3 in DNA: TGTGCCAGCAGCGCGAATGGACAGGGCTGGGGCTACACCTTC.

This clone has a handful of counts. CDR3 in amino acids: CASTRVGGGPQETQYF. The CDR3 nucleotides read TGTGCCAGCACCCGGGTTGGCGGGGGACCCCAAGAGACCCAGTACTTC. This rearrangement joins TRBV11-2 to TRBJ2-5; TRBD2 matches 7 bases. J lost 1 base, V lost 7 bases, and 12 bases had no gene match. Germline CDR1 is SGHAT and CDR2 is FQNNGV. This CDR3 is 16 amino acids long.

The V call is TRBV6-5, the J call TRBJ1-1, with D possibly being TRBD1 (6 bases). Germline loops: CDR1 MNHEY, CDR2 SVGAGI. The length of the CDR3 is 16 residues. V was cut by 0 bases and J by 0 bases, with 11 bases left in between. DNA for the CDR3: TGTGCCAGCAGTTACTCGTCTAGGGGGATGAACACTGAAGCTTTCTTT. It specifies CASSYSSRGMNTEAFF.

This clone was counted a few times. V is TRBV4-1 and J is TRBJ1-1; TRBD1 matches at 8 bases. Losses at the gene ends were 3 bases for V and 4 bases for J; bases not matched to a gene: 7. The CDR3 spans 15 residues. Germline V gene data show CDR1 as MGHRA and CDR2 as YSYEKL. CDR3 sequence (DNA): TGCGCCAGCAGCCAGGCACAGGGGGTTGGCACTGAAGCTTTCTTT. Encoded protein: CASSQAQGVGTEAFF.

The rearrangement links TRBV6-5 to TRBJ1-1; no clear D gene. Germline V gene sequence: CDR1 MNHEY, CDR2 SVGAGI. V dropped 0 bases and J dropped 3 bases, with 11 bases sitting between them. The CDR3 runs to 15 residues. The CDR3 reads CASSYSDGSHTEAFF. CDR3 DNA sequence: TGTGCCAGCAGTTACTCGGACGGGAGCCACACTGAAGCTTTCTTT.

This clone has more than one count but fewer than ten. This chain uses TRBV6-6 with TRBJ2-7; TRBD1 matches at 12 bases. CDR1 and CDR2 from the germline V gene are MNHNY and SVGAGI (reference sequence). Unmatched junction bases numbered 6, after V lost 3 bases and J lost 6 bases. This CDR3 spans 15 amino acids. CDR3 sequence reads: CASSYSGQGAIEQYF. In nucleotides, the CDR3 is TGTGCCAGCAGTTATTCGGGACAGGGGGCGATCGAGCAGTACTTC.

V is TRBV7-9 and J is TRBJ2-5; no clear D. CDR3 size: 15 residues. Trimming pared 2 bases from V and 5 bases from J, leaving 15 bases between. Germline loops: CDR1 SEHNR, CDR2 FQNEAQ (reference sequence). The CDR3 DNA reads as TGTGCCAGCAGCTTAACCCGGGTGGTCCTGGAGACCCAGTACTTC. Its protein is CASSLTRVVLETQYF.

V and J are TRBV5-1 and TRBJ2-3, with D maybe TRBD2 (5 bases). This CDR3 region has 16 residues. Germline assignment: CDR1 SGHRS and CDR2 YFSETQ. Trimming removed 0 bases from V and 0 bases from J, with 11 bases in between. The CDR3 region has the DNA TGCGCCAGCAGCTTGGTTTCTAGCTCAAGCACAGATACGCAGTATTTT. As protein: CASSLVSSSSTDTQYF.

V is TRBV7-6 and J is TRBJ2-3; D is possibly TRBD1 (5 bases). Germline-derived CDR1 and CDR2 are SGHVS and FNYEAQ. This CDR3 has 15 amino acids. V was trimmed by 4 bases and J by 2 bases, leaving 13 bases between them. In DNA form, the CDR3 reads TGTGCCAGCAGCTCTGGGTCAGGGATCACAGATACGCAGTATTTT. It is translated as CASSSGSGITDTQYF. Combining the CDR3 with reference TRBV7-6 and TRBJ2-3 gives the whole variable domain GAGVSQSPRYKVTKRGQDVALRCDPISGHVSLYWYRQALGQGPEFLTYFNYEAQQDKSGLPNDRFSAERPEGSISTLTIQRTEQRDSAMYRCASSSGSGITDTQYFGPGTRLTVL.

This chain joins TRBV5-4 and TRBJ2-4, with 10 bases aligning to TRBD2. The V and J ends lost 2 bases and 2 bases, in that order; junction bases with no gene match: 1. Germline V gene sequence: CDR1 SGHNT, CDR2 YYREEE (reference sequence). This CDR3 comprises 15 residues. The CDR3 nucleotides read TGTGCCAGCAGCTTTAGCGGGGGGTCCAAAAACATTCAGTACTTC. Translating gives CASSFSGGSKNIQYF. Looking up the rest from reference TRBV5-4 and TRBJ2-4 gives the full variable domain: ETGVTQSPTHLIKTRGQQVTLRCSSQSGHNTVSWYQQALGQGPQFIFQYYREEENGRGNFPPRFSGLQFPNYSSELNVNALELDDSALYLCASSFSGGSKNIQYFGAGTRLSVL.

This chain connects TRBV5-1 to TRBJ2-3, with D tentatively TRBD2 (6 bases). Trimming removed 0 bases at V and 0 bases at J, with 14 bases between. The V gene's germline CDR1 is SGHRS and CDR2 YFSETQ. This CDR3 is 17 amino acids long. CDR3 nucleotides: TGCGCCAGCAGCTTGGGGGGGATAGCGGCTAGCACAGATACGCAGTATTTT. Protein sequence: CASSLGGIAASTDTQYF.